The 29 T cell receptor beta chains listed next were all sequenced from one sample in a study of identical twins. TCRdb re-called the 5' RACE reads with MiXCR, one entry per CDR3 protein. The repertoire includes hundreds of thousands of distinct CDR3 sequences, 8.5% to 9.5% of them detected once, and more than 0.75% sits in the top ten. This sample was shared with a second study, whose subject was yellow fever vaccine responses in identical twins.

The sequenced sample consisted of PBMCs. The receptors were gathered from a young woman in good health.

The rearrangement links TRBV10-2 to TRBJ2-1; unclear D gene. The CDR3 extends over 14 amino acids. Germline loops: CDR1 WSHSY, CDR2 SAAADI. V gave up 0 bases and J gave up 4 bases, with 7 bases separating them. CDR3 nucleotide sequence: TGCGCCAGCAGTGAGTCGGGCTATTACAATGAGCAGTTCTTC. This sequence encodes CASSESGYYNEQFF.

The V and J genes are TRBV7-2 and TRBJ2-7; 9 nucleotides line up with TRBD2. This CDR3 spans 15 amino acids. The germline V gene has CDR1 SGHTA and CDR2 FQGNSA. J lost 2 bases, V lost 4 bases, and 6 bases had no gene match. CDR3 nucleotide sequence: TGTGCCAGCAGCTCAGTAGCGGGAGACACCTACGAGCAGTACTTC. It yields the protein CASSSVAGDTYEQYF.

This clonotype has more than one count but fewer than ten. Here the CDR3 DNA reads TGTGCCAGCAGCCCGGGACTAGAATTATACGAGCAGTACTTC. As protein: CASSPGLELYEQYF. V gene TRBV9 combines with J gene TRBJ2-7; 8 bases line up with TRBD2. The CDR3 length is 14 residues. Germline CDR1 SGDLS, CDR2 YYNGEE. V lost 4 bases, J lost 4 bases, and 7 bases stayed unmatched.

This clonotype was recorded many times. CDR3 in amino acids: CASSRQGWETQYF. The CDR3 region has the DNA TGTGCCAGCAGTCGACAGGGTTGGGAGACCCAGTACTTC. This chain connects TRBV12-3 or TRBV12-4 to TRBJ2-5; 7 positions match TRBD1. V trimming: 5 bases; J trimming: 5 bases; junction bases outside the gene matches: 5. The CDR3 extends over 13 amino acids.

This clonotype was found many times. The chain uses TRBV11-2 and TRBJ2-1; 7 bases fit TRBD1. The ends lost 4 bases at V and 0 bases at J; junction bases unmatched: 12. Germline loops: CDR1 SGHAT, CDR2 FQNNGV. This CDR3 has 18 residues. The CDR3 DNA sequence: TGTGCCAGCAGCTCTGGGACAGCCGATAGGAGCTCCTACAATGAGCAGTTCTTC. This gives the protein CASSSGTADRSSYNEQFF.

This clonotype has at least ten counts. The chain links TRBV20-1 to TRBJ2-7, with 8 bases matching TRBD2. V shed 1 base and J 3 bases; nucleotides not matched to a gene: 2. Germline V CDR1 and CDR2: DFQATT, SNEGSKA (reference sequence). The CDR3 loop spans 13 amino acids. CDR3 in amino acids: CSARGGLDYEQYF. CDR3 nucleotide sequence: TGCAGTGCTAGAGGGGGACTAGACTACGAGCAGTACTTC.

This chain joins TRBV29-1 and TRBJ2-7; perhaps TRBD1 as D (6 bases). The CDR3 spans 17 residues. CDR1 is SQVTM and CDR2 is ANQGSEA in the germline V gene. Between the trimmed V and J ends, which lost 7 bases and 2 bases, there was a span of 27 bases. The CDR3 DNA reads TGCAGCGCCCGAAAGATGGCAGGGGTTATGCGGACCTACGAGCAGTACTTC. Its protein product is CSARKMAGVMRTYEQYF.

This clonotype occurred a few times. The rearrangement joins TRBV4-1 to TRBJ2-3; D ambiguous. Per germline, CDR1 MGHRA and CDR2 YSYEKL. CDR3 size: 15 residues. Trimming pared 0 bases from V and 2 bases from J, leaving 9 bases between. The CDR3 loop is CASSQDSPYTDTQYF. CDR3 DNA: TGCGCCAGCAGCCAAGATTCTCCTTACACAGATACGCAGTATTTT.

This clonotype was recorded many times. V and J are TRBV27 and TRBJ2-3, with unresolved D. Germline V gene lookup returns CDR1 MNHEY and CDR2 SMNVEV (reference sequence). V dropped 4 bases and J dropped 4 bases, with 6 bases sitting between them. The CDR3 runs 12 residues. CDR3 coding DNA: TGTGCCAGCAGTTCTCGATCAGATACGCAGTATTTT. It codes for CASSSRSDTQYF.

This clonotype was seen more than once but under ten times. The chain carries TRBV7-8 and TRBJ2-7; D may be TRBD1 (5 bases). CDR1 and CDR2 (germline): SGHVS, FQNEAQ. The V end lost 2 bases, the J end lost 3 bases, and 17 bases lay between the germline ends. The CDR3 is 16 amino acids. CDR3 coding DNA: TGTGCCAGCAGCTTATCCCCCCAAAAGGGGAACTACGAGCAGTACTTC. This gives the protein CASSLSPQKGNYEQYF.

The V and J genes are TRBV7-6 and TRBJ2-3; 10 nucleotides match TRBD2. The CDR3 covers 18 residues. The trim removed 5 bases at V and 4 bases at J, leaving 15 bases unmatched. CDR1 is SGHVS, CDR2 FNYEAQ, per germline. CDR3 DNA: TGTGCCAGCAGCCCAAAGGTTCTAGCGGGAGTTTTTGCAGATACGCAGTATTTT. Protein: CASSPKVLAGVFADTQYF.

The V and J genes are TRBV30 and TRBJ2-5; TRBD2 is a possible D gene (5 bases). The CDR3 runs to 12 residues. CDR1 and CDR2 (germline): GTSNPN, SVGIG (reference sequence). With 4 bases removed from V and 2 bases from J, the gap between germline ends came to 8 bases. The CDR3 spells CAWNSGQETQYF. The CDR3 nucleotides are TGTGCCTGGAATTCGGGGCAAGAGACCCAGTACTTC.

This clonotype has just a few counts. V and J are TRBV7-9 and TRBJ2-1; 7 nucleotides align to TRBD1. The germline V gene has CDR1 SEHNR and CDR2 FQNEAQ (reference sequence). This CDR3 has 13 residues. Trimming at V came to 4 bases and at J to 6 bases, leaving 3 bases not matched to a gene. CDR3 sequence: CASSSQGSNEQFF. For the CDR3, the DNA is TGTGCCAGCAGCTCACAGGGGAGCAATGAGCAGTTCTTC.

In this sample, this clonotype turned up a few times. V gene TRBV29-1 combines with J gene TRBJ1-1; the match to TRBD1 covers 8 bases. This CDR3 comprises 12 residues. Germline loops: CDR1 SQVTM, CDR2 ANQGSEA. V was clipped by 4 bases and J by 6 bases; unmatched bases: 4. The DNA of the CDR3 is TGCAGCGTTGCGGTACAGGGGGCTGAAGCTTTCTTT. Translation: CSVAVQGAEAFF.

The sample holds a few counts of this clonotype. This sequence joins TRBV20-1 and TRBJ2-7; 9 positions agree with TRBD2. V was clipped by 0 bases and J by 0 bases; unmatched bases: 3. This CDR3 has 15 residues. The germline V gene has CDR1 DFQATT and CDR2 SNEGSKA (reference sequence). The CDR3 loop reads CSARDPSGDSYEQYF. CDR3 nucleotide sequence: TGCAGTGCTAGAGATCCTAGCGGGGACTCCTACGAGCAGTACTTC.

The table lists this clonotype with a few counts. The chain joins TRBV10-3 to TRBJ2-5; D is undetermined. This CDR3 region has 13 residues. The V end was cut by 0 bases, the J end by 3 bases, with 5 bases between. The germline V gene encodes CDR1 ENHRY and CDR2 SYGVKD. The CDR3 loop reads CAISESGKETQYF. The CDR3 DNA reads TGTGCCATCAGTGAGTCAGGGAAAGAGACCCAGTACTTC.

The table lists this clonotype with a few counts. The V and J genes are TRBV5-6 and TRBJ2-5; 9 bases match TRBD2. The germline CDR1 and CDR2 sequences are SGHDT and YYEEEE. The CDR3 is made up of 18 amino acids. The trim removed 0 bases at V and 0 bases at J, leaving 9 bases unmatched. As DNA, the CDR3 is TGTGCCAGCAGCTTGGCCAATCGACTAGCGGTCAACCAAGAGACCCAGTACTTC. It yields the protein CASSLANRLAVNQETQYF.

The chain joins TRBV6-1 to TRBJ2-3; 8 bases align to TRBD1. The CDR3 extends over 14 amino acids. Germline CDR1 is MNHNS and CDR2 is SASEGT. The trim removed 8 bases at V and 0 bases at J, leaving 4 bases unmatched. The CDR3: CASGGQGSTDTQYF. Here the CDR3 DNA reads TGTGCCAGCGGAGGACAGGGAAGCACAGATACGCAGTATTTT.

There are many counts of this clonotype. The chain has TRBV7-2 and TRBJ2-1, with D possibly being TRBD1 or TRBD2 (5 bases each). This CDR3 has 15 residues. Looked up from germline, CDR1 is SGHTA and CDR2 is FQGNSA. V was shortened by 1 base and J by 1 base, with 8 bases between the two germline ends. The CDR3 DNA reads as TGTGCCAGCAGCTTAGGAGGGGTGTCCTACAATGAGCAGTTCTTC. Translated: CASSLGGVSYNEQFF. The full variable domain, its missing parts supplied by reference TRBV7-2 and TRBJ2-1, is GAGVSQSPSNKVTEKGKDVELRCDPISGHTALYWYRQSLGQGLEFLIYFQGNSAPDKSGLPSDRFSAERTGGSVSTLTIQRTQQEDSAVYLCASSLGGVSYNEQFFGPGTRLTVL.

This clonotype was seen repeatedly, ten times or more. The DNA of the CDR3 is TGTGCCAGCAGCCTATCAAACTACGAGCAGTACTTC. This codes for CASSLSNYEQYF. V usage is TRBV16 and J usage is TRBJ2-7, with D unresolved. V was shortened by 4 bases and J by 3 bases, with 7 bases between the two germline ends. Germline V CDR1 and CDR2: KGHSY, FQNENV. The CDR3 has 12 residues.

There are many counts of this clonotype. For the CDR3, the DNA is TGTGCCAGCAGTATAAATTCGGGACCGACCTATGGCTACACCTTC. This sequence encodes CASSINSGPTYGYTF. The chain links TRBV28 to TRBJ1-2; D perhaps matches TRBD1 (5 bases). V shed 5 bases and J shed 4 bases, with 17 bases lying between them. Germline V gives CDR1 MDHEN, CDR2 SYDVKM. This CDR3 is built from 15 residues.

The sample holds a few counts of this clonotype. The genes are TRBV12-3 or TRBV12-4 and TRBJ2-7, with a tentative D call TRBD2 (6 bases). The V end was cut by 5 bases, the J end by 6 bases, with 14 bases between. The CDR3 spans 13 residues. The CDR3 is CASSQKLGGEQYF. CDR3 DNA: TGTGCCAGCAGTCAAAAACTCGGGGGCGAGCAGTACTTC.

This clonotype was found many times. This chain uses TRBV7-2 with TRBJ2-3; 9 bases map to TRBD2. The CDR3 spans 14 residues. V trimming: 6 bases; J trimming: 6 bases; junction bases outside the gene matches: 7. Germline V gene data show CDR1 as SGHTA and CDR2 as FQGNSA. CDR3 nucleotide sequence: TGTGCCAGCAGAAATAGCGGGAGACCCGATACGCAGTATTTT. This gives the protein CASRNSGRPDTQYF.

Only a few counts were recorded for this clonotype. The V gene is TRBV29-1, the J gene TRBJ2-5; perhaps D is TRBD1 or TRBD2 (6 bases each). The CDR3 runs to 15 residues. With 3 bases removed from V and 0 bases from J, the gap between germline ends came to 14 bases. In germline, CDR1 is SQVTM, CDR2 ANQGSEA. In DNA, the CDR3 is TGCAGCGTTGAGGGTGGAGGGACACACCAAGAGACCCAGTACTTC. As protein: CSVEGGGTHQETQYF.

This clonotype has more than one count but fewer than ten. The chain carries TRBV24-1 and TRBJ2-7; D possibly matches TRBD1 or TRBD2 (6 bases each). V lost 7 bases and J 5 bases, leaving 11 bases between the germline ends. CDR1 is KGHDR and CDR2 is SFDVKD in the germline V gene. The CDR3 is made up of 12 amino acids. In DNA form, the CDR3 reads TGTGCCACCAGCGTCGGGGGCAACGAGCAGTACTTC. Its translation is CATSVGGNEQYF.

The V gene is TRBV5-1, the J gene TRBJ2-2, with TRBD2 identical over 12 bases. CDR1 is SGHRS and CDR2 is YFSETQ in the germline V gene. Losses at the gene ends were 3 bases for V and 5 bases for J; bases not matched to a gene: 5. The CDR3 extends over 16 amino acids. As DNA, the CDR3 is TGCGCCAGCAGCTCGATCACTAGCGGGGGGACCGGGGAGCTGTTTTTT. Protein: CASSSITSGGTGELFF.

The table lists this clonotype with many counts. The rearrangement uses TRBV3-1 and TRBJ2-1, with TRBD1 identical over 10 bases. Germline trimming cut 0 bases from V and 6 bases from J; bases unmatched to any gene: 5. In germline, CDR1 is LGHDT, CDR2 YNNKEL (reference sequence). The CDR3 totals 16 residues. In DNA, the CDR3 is TGTGCCAGCAGCCAAGAATCGGACAGGGGGTTCAATGAGCAGTTCTTC. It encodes CASSQESDRGFNEQFF.

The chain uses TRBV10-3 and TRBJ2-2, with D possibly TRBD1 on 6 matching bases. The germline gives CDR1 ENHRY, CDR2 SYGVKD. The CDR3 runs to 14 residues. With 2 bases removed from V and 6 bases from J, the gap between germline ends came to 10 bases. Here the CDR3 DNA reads TGTGCCATCAGTGAGGGACAGAAAGCCGGGGAGCTGTTTTTT. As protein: CAISEGQKAGELFF.

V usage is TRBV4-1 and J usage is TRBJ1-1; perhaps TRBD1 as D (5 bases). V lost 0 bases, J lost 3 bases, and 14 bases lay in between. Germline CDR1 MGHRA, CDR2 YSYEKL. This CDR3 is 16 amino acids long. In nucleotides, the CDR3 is TGCGCCAGCAGCCAAGATGGGGCAGGGCGTGACACTGAAGCTTTCTTT. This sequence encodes CASSQDGAGRDTEAFF.